The TCR beta chain described here comes from a study of blood T cells in healthy people across ages. Germline lookup yields CDR1 LGHDT and CDR2 YNNKEL (reference sequence). This CDR3 has 19 amino acids. V shed 1 base and J shed 2 bases, with 23 bases lying between them. To note about this clonotype: Its specificity is unknown.

A sample-barcoded 5' primer and a J-beta primer mix were used in a second PCR of roughly 6 to 11 cycles. A template-switch adaptor that had 12 random nucleotides put a tag on each cDNA molecule. TCRdb itself ran the 5' RACE reads through MiXCR, one entry per CDR3 protein. The table includes around 1,800,000 distinct CDR3 sequences, about two fifths detected once. Study-wide points: Age brought a roughly linear fall in TCR beta diversity measured per million T cells. Without sorted subsets, naive and antigen-experienced compartments could not be conclusively compared.

The sequence was collected from a human donor in good health. The sequenced sample consisted of blood. The V gene is TRBV3-1, the J gene TRBJ1-1, with a possible D match to TRBD1 (6 bases). The CDR3 here is CASSQAARQEEHLNTEAFF. The CDR3 nucleotides read TGTGCCAGCAGCCAAGCAGCCAGACAGGAAGAACATCTCAACACTGAAGCTTTCTTT.